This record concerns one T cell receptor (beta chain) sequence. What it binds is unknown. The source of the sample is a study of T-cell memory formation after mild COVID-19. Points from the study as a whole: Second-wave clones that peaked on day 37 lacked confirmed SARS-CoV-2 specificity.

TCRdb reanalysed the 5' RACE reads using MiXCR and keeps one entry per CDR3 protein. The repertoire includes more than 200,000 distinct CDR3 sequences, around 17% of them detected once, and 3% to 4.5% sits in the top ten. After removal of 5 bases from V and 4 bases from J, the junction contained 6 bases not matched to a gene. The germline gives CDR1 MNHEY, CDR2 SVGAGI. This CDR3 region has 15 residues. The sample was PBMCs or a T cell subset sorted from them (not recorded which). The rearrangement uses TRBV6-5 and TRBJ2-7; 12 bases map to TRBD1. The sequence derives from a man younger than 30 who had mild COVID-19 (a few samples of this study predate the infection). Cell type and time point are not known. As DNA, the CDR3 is TGTGCCAGCAGTCGCGGGACAGGGGGCGCTTACGAGCAGTACGTC. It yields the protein CASSRGTGGAYEQYV.